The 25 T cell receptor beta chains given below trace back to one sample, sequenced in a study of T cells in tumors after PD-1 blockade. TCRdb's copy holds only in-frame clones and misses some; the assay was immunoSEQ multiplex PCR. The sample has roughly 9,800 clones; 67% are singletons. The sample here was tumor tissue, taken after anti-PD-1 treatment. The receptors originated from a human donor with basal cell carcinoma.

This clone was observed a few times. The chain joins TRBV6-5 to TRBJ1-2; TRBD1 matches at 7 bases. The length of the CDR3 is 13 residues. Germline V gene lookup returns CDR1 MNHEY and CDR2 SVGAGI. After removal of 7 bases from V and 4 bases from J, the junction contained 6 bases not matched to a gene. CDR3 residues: CASTRQGLYGYTF. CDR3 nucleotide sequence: TGTGCCAGCACGCGACAGGGTCTCTATGGCTACACCTTC.

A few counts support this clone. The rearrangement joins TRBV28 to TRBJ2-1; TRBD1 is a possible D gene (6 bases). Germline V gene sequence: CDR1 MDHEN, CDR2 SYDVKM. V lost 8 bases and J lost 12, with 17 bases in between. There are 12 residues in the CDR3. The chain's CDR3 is CASHMPGQGQFF. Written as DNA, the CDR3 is TGTGCCAGCCACATGCCGGGACAAGGGCAGTTCTTC.

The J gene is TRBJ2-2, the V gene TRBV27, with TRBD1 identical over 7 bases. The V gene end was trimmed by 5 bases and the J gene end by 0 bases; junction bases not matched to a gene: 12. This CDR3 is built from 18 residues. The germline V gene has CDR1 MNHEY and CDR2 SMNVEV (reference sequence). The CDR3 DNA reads TGTGCCAGCAGTCCGCCCGCGTACGACAGGGCGAACACCGGGGAGCTGTTTTTT. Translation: CASSPPAYDRANTGELFF.

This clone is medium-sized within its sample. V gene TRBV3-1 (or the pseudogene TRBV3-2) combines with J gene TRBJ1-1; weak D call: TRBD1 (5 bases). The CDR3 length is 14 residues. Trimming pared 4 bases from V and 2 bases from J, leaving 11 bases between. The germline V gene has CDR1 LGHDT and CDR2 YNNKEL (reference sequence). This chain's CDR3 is CASSRAGRNTEAFF. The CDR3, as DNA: TGTGCCAGCAGCCGGGCGGGGCGAAACACTGAAGCTTTCTTT.

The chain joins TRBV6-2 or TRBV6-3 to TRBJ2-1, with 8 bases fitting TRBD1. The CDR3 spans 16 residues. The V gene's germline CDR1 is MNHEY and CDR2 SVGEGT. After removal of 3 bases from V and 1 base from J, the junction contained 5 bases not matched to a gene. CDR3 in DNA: TGTGCCAGCAGTTATATAGGGGACAGGTCCTACAATGAGCAGTTCTTC. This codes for CASSYIGDRSYNEQFF.

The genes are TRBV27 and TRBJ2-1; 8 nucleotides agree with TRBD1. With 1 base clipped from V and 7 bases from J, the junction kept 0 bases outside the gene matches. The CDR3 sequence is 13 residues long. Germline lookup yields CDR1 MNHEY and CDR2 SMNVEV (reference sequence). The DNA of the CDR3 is TGTGCCAGCAGTTTATACAGGGGGAATGAGCAGTTCTTC. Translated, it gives CASSLYRGNEQFF.

The CDR3 nucleotides read TGTGCCAGCAGTTTGGGGAGGGGCGTTGGAGCTTTCTTT. This encodes CASSLGRGVGAFF. The chain joins TRBV27 to TRBJ1-1, with D possibly being TRBD1 (5 bases). CDR1 and CDR2 from the germline V gene are MNHEY and SMNVEV (reference sequence). The V and J ends lost 3 bases and 10 bases respectively, with 15 bases between them. The CDR3 covers 13 residues.

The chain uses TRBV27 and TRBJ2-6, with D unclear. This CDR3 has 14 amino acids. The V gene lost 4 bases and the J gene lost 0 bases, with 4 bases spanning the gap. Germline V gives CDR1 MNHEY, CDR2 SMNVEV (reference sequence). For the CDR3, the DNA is TGTGCCAGCAGTTCGAGCTCTGGGGCCAACGTCCTGACTTTC. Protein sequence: CASSSSSGANVLTF.

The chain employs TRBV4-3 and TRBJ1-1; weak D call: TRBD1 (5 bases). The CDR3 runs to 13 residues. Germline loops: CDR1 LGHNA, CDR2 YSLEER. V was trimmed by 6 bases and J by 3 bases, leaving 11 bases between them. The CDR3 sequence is CASRSGPYTEAFF. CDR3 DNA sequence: TGCGCCAGCAGGTCGGGGCCTTACACTGAAGCTTTCTTT.

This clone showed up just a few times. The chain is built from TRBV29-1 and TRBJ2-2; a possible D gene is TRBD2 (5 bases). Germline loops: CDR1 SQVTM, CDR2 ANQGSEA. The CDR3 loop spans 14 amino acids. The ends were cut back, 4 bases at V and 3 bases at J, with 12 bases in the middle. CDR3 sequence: CSVVDHGDTGELFF. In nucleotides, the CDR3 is TGCAGCGTTGTCGACCACGGGGACACCGGGGAGCTGTTTTTT.

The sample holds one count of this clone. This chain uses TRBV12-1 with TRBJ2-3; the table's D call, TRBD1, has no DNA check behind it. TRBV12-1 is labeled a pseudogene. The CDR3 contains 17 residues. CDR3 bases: TGTGCCAGCAGCCCCCCAGGGGCCTTTAAGGTCACAGATACGCAGTATTTT. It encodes CASSPPGAFKVTDTQYF.

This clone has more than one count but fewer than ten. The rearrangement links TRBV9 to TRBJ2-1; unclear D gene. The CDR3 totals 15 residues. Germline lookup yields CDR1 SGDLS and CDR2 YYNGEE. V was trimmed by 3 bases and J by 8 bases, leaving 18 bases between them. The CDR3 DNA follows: TGTGCCAGCAGCGCAACGGGTACAAGCGCGGATGAGCAGTTCTTC. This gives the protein CASSATGTSADEQFF.

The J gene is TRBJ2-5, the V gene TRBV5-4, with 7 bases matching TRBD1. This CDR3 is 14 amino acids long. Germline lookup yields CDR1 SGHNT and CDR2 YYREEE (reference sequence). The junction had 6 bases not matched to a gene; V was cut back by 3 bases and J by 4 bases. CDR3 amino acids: CASSYPGQLETQYF. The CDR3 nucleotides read TGTGCCAGCAGCTACCCGGGACAGCTAGAGACCCAGTACTTC.

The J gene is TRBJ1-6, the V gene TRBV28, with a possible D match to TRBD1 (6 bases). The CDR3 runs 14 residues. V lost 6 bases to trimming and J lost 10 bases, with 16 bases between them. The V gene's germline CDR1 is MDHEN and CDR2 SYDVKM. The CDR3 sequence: CASSAGGGVSPLHF. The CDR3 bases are TGTGCCAGCAGCGCCGGGGGGGGCGTCTCACCCCTCCACTTT. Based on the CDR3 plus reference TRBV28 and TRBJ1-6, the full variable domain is DVKVTQSSRYLVKRTGEKVFLECVQDMDHENMFWYRQDPGLGLRLIYFSYDVKMKEKGDIPEGYSVSREKKERFSLILESASTNQTSMYLCASSAGGGVSPLHFGNGTRLTVT.

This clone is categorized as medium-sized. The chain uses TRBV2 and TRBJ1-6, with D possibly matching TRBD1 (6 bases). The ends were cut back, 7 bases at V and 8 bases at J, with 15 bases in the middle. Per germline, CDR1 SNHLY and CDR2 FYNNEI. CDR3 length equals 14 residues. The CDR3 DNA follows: TGTGCCAGCACCCCCCCGGGGGCGGATTCACCCCTCCACTTT. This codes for CASTPPGADSPLHF.

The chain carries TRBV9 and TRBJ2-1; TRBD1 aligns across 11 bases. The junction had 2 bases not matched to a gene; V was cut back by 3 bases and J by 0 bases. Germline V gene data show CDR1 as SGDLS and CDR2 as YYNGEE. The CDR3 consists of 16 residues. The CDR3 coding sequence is TGTGCCAGCAGCGCCGGGACAGGGGGCTCCTACAATGAGCAGTTCTTC. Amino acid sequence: CASSAGTGGSYNEQFF.

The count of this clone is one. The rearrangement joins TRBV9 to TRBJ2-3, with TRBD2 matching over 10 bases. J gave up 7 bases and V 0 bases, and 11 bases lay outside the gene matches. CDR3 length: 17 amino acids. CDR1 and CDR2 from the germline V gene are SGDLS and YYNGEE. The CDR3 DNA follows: TGTGCCAGCAGCGTAGGGCCGGGACTAGCGTTTAGGAATACGCAGTATTTT. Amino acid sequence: CASSVGPGLAFRNTQYF.

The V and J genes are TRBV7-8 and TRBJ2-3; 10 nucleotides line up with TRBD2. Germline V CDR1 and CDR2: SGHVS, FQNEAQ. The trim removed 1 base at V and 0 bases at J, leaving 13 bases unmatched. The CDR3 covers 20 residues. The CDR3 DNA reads TGTGCCAGCAGCTTAGAAACCCCGGGACTAGCGAGACGTAGCACAGATACGCAGTATTTT. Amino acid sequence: CASSLETPGLARRSTDTQYF.

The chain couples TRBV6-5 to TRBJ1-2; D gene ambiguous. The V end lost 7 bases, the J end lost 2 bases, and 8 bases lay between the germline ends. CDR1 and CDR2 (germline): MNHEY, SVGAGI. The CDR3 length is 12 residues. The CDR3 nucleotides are TGTGCCAGCACCGGTCGAAACTATGGCTACACCTTC. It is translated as CASTGRNYGYTF.

CDR3 amino acids: CATSLGGLSQPQHF. CDR3 nucleotide sequence: TGTGCCACCAGCCTCGGGGGGTTATCTCAGCCCCAGCATTTT. The V call is TRBV24-1, the J call TRBJ1-5, with a tentative D call TRBD1 (5 bases). Germline V lookup: CDR1 KGHDR, CDR2 SFDVKD. The V end lost 7 bases, the J end lost 6 bases, and 15 bases lay between the germline ends. This CDR3 comprises 14 residues.

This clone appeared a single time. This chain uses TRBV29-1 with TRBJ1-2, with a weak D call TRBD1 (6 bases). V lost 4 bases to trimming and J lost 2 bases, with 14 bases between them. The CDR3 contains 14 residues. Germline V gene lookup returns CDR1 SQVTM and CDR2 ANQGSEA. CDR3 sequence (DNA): TGCAGCGTTGGATCCGGACAGTTGAACTATGGCTACACCTTC. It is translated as CSVGSGQLNYGYTF.

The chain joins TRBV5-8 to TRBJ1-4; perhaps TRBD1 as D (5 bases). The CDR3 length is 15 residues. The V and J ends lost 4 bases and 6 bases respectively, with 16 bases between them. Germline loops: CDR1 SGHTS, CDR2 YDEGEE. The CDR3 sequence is CASSLEGRRDEKLFF. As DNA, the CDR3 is TGTGCCAGCAGCCTCGAGGGGCGAAGGGATGAAAAACTGTTTTTT.

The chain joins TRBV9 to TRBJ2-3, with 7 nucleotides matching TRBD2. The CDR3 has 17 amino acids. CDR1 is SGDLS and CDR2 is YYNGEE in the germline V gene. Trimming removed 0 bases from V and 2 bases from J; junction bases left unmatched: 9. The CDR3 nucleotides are TGTGCCAGCAGCGTAGTCGGGCGGGACTACATCACAGATACGCAGTATTTT. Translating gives CASSVVGRDYITDTQYF.

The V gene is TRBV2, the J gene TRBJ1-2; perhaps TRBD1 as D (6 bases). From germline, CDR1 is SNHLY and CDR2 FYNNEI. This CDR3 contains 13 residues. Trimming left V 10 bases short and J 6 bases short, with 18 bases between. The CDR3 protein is CATKEGEKNGYTF. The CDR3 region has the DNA TGTGCCACCAAAGAGGGGGAGAAGAATGGCTACACCTTC.

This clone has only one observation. The DNA of the CDR3 is TGTGCCAGCAGCAAAAACCGCAGGGGCCTGGGCTATGGCTACACCTTC. It codes for CASSKNRRGLGYGYTF. V is TRBV21-1 and J is TRBJ1-2; the tabulated D call, TRBD1, remains unverified against the DNA. TRBV21-1 is marked as a pseudogene. The CDR3 totals 16 residues.